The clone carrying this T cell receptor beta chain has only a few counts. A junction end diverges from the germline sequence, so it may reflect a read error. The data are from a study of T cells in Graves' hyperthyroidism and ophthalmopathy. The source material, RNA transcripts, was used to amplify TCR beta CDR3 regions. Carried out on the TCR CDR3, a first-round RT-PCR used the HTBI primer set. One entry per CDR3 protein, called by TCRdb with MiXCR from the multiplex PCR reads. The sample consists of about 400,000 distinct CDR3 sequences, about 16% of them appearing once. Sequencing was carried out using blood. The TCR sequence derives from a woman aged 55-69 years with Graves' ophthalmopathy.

The CDR3 nucleotides read TGTGCCAGCAGTGAAGCAAGGACTCTCGGTAGTCAGAACTTC. Translated, it gives CASSEARTLGSQNF. The rearrangement uses TRBV6-1 and TRBJ2-5, with D perhaps TRBD2 (5 bases). This CDR3 has 14 residues. In germline, CDR1 is MNHNS, CDR2 SASEGT.